The following is a T cell receptor beta chain sequence with its context. This clonotype appeared a few times. Its cognate antigen has yet to be identified. At one end, the junction sequence differs from germline, possibly due to a read error. The data are from a study of blood T cells in healthy people across ages (dated by TCRdb to between 2014 and 2017). With regard to the full study: In model experiments, roughly one uniquely barcoded TCR beta cDNA molecule per two T cells was captured by template switching. Using deep sequencing normalized with unique cDNA molecular identifiers, the study measured how TCR beta repertoire diversity changes with age. The donors were divided into four age groups: young (average 16 years), middle-aged (around 37), aged (about 61) and long-lived (more than 75). To avoid experimental bias, donors of different ages were spread randomly across the sequencing lanes. Using the same blood draw, the study looked at two additional independent replicas of 1 million unique cDNA reads for two donors, one aged 18 to 29 and the other aged 80 or older. On the study overall, not on this receptor specifically: Because profiling used bulk unsorted PBMCs, naive and antigen-experienced compartments could not be compared conclusively. Observed TCR beta diversity per million T cells fell roughly linearly with age, and a significant reduction was already apparent by age roughly 40. The long-lived group showed more naive CD4+ T cells, fewer expanded clones and increased TCR diversity than the aged group, suggesting age selection. The percentage of naive T cells measured by flow cytometry correlated strongly with observed TCR beta diversity. The CMV infection status of donors was not known, potentially confounding age-related changes in expanded clonotypes. Estimates of total diversity based on one million sequenced T cells were regarded as lower bounds and as underestimates.

The donors were some 36 Caucasian individuals from Russia, aged about 6 to 100 years, who were systemically healthy. Approximately 9.3 milliliters of peripheral blood were drawn from each donor into EDTA-treated Vacutainer tubes. PBMCs were isolated by Ficoll-Paque density-gradient centrifugation, with at least 7 million obtained per sample. Trizol reagent was used to extract total RNA from PBMCs, with at least 5.5 micrograms per sample. The percentages of naive CD45RAhigh/CD27high T cells were determined by flow cytometry on a PBMC aliquot from every donor. CDR1 and CDR2 (MNHEY, SVGEGT) derive from the germline V gene. The CDR3 starts with the cysteine, ends with the phenylalanine, and has 14 residues. Left in the record is the CDR3 DNA by itself, 42 bases read in frame from the first base. To prepare the library, 5' RACE was applied. The sample was run on an Illumina HiSeq 2500. A second PCR of 7 to 11 cycles was run with a J-beta primer mix and a sample-barcoded 5' primer. Each TCR beta cDNA molecule received a unique molecular identifier from a template-switch 5' adaptor carrying 12 random nucleotides. Each sample yielded at least 3 million CDR3-containing paired-end reads. First-strand cDNA synthesis was performed from all RNA using the Mint cDNA synthesis kit, with priming by a TRBC-specific oligonucleotide. Following uracil-DNA glycosylase treatment, a first 18-cycle PCR with universal primers M1SS and BC2_uni_R was performed on all cDNA. The published analysis was carried out like this. For normalization, 1 million high-quality reads, each with a distinct molecular identifier, were randomly selected from each sample. Instead of being binned into consensus sequences, reads that shared molecular identifiers were thrown out. MiTCR, with a Q25 quality threshold and the strictest error-elimination algorithm, was used for CDR3 identification, clonotype clustering and error correction. Lower-bound total TCR beta diversity was estimated with a nonparametric unseen species model using Euler transformation. The public reads were run again by TCRdb, first through fastp at Q25 and then through MiXCR, and only productive beta chains were kept. Rows merge per CDR3 protein into single entries with the most common DNA and genes. The V and J calls here are based on TCRdb, not the publication. The sample profile shows roughly 680,000 distinct CDR3 sequences; around 49% of them were found once. Roughly 30% of the sample belongs to the ten largest clones.

This receptor was taken from an older woman in good health. Material: blood. The chain links TRBV6-2 or TRBV6-3 with TRBJ2-7, with TRBD2 matching 7 junction bases. CDR3 protein: CASSYVREPYEQYF. The sequenced DNA: TGTGCCAGCAGTTACGTGCGGGAGCCCTATGAGCAGTACTTC.